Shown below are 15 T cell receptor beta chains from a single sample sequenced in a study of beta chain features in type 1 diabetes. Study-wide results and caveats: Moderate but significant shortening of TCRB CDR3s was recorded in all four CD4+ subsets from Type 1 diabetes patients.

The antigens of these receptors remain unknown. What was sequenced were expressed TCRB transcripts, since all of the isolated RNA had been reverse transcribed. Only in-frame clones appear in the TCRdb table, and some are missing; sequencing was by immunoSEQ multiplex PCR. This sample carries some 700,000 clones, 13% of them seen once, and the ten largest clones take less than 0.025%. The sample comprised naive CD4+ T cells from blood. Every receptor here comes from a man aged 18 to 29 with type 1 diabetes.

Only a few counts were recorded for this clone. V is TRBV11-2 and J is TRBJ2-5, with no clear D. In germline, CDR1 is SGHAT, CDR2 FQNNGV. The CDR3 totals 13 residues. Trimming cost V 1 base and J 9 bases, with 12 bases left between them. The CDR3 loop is CASSLGMREPQYF. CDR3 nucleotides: TGTGCCAGCAGCTTAGGGATGCGCGAGCCCCAGTACTTC.

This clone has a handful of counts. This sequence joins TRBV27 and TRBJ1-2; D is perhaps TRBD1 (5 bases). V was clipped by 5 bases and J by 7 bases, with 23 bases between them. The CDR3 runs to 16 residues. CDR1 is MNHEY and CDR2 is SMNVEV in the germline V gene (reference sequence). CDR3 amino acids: CASSPGGGTLRIGYTF. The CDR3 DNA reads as TGTGCCAGCAGTCCCGGGGGTGGGACCCTCCGGATTGGCTACACCTTC.

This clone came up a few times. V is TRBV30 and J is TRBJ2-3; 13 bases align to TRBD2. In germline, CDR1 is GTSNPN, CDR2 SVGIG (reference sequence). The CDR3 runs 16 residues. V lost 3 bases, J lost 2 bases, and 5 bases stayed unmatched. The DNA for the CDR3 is TGTGCCTGGAGCCGGGGACTAGCGGGAATCACAGATACGCAGTATTTT. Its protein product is CAWSRGLAGITDTQYF.

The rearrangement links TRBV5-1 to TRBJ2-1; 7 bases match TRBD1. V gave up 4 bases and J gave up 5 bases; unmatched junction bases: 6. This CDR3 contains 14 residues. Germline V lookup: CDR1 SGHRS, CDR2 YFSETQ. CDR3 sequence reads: CASSRDRVNNEQFF. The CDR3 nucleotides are TGCGCCAGCAGCCGCGACAGGGTTAACAATGAGCAGTTCTTC.

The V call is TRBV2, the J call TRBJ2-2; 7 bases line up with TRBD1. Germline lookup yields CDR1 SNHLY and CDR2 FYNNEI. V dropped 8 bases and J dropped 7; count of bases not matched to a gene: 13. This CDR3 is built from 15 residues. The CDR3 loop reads CASSRTTGLSGELFF. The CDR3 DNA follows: TGTGCCAGCTCCCGTACGACAGGGTTGAGCGGGGAGCTGTTTTTT.

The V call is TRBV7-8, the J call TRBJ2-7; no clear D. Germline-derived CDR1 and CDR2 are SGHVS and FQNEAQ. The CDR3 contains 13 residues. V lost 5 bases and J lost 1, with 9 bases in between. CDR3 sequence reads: CASSADTSYEQYF. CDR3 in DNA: TGTGCCAGCAGCGCCGACACTTCCTACGAGCAGTACTTC. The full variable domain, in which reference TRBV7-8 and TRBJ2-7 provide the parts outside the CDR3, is GAGVSQSPRYKVAKRGQDVALRCDPISGHVSLFWYQQALGQGPEFLTYFQNEAQLDKSGLPSDRFFAERPEGSVSTLKIQRTQQEDSAVYLCASSADTSYEQYFGPGTRLTVT.

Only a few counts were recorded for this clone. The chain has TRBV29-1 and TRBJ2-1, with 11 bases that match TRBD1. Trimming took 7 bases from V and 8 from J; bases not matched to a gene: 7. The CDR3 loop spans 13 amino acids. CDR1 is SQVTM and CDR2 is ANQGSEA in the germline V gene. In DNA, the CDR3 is TGCAGCGCGTCGGGACAGGGGGGCGATGAGCAGTTCTTC. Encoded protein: CSASGQGGDEQFF.

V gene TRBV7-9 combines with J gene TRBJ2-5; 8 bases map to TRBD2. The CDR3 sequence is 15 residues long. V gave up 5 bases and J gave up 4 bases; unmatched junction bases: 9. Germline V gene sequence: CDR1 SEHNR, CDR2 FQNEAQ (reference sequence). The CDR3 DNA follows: TGTGCCAGCAGCCCCGGGACTAGGGACCGAGAGACCCAGTACTTC. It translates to CASSPGTRDRETQYF.

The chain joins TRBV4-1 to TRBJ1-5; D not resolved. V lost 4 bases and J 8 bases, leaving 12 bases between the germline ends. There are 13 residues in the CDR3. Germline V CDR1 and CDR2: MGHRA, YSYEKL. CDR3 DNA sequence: TGCGCCAGCAGCCTGAGAGAGAGGGAGCCCCAGCATTTT. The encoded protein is CASSLREREPQHF.

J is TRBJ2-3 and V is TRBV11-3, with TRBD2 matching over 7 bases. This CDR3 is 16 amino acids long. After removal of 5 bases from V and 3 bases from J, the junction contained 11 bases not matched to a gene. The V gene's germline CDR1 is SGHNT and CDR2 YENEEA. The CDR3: CASSTYLAGGTDTQYF. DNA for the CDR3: TGTGCCAGCAGCACATACCTAGCCGGGGGGACAGATACGCAGTATTTT.

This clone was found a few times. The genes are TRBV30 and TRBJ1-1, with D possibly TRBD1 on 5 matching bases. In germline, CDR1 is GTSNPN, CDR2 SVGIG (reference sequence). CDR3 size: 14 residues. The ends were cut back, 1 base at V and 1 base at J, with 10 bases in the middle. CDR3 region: CAWSDRGSNTEAFF. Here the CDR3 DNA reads TGTGCCTGGAGTGATCGGGGGTCGAACACTGAAGCTTTCTTT.

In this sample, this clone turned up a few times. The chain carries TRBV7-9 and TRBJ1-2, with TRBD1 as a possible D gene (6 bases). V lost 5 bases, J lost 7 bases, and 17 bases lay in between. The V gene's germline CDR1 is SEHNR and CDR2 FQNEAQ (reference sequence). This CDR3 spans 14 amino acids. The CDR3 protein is CASSHGGTKRGYTF. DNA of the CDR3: TGTGCCAGCAGCCATGGGGGCACAAAGCGTGGCTACACCTTC.

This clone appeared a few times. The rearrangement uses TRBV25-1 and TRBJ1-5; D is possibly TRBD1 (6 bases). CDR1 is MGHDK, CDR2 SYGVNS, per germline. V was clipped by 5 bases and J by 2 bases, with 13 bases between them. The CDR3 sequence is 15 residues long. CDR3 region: CASSPPGGGNQPQHF. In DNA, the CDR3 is TGTGCCAGCAGTCCCCCGGGGGGCGGCAATCAGCCCCAGCATTTT.

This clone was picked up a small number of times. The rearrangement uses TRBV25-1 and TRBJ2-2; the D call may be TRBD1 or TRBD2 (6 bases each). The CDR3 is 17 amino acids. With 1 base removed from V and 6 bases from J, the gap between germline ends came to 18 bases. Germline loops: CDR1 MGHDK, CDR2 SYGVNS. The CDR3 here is CASSEWGASGMAGELFF. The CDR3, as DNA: TGTGCCAGCAGTGAATGGGGGGCCTCGGGGATGGCCGGGGAGCTGTTTTTT.

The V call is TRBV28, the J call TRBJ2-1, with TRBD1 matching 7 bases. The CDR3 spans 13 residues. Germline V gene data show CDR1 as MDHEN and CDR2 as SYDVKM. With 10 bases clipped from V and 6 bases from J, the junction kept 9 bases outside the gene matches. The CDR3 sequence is CATAGGFLNEQFF. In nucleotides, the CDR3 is TGTGCCACCGCAGGGGGATTTCTCAATGAGCAGTTCTTC.